The source of this T cell receptor (beta chain) is a study of shared clonotypes between healthy human individuals. Study summary: Each donor contributed plates that comprised three CD4 naive, three CD4 memory, two CD8 naive and one CD8 memory.

This clone was seen only once. Its antigen is unknown. Nashville, Tennessee was home to all donors, who were Caucasian adults. There are 16 residues in the CDR3. V shed 5 bases and J shed 4 bases, with 17 bases lying between them. Germline CDR1 reads MNHEY; CDR2 reads SMNVEV (reference sequence). This table comes from immunoSEQ multiplex PCR, and its TCRdb copy is limited to in-frame clones, with some not included. The data show about 700,000 clones, approximately 79% seen once. Study-wide findings and caveats: Compared with memory subsets, naive subsets generally had larger estimated richness.

This clonotype was sampled from a young woman in good health. Sequencing was carried out using memory CD4+ T cells sorted from blood. The subset: CD45RA-negative fraction. The chain has TRBV27 and TRBJ2-2; tentative D call: TRBD2 (6 bases). The CDR3 nucleotides read TGTGCCAGCAGTCCACTGCCGGGAGCCCGCACCGGGGAGCTGTTTTTT. Encoded protein: CASSPLPGARTGELFF.